This T cell receptor beta chain was identified during a study of metastatic and nonmetastatic thyroid tumors. Via MiXCR, TCRdb re-called the PCR reads. Found here are under 20,000 clones, approximately 20% of them singletons; the top ten hold about a sixth. The CDR3 runs to 13 residues. Germline lookup yields CDR1 MGHDK and CDR2 SYGVNS. After removal of 7 bases from V and 1 base from J, the junction contained 2 bases not matched to a gene. Nobody among the patients had been given any treatment before thyroid surgery. The chain employs TRBV25-1 and TRBJ2-5; TRBD2 matches at 8 bases. This TCR was recovered from a female donor with papillary thyroid cancer or a benign thyroid nodule (not recorded which). Some clones in this sample may be carry-over from other donors' samples. What was sequenced was tumor tissue. The CDR3 loop reads CASNGLAQETQYF. The CDR3 nucleotides are TGTGCCAGCAATGGACTAGCCCAAGAGACCCAGTACTTC.